This T cell receptor beta chain is from a study of identifying expanded T cells in peripheral blood. Sequencing was performed with immunoSEQ multiplex PCR; in TCRdb, only in-frame clones are kept and a portion is missing. The sample yields tens of thousands of clones, about 83% seen once. Trimming shortened V by 0 bases and J by 0 bases, and 11 bases separated the two germline ends. The CDR3 is made up of 16 amino acids. Germline-derived CDR1 and CDR2 are SGHNT and YENEEA. The sequence was obtained from a person aged 18 to 75 in good health. Sequenced: blood. The chain is built from TRBV11-3 and TRBJ2-5; D possibly uses TRBD1 or TRBD2 (5 bases each). CDR3 sequence: CASSLDNRGYQETQYF. CDR3 coding DNA: TGTGCCAGCAGCTTAGATAACCGGGGCTACCAAGAGACCCAGTACTTC.